One sample yielded the 4 T cell receptor beta chains listed below, sequenced in a study of CD8 T cells in Susac syndrome. Random-hexamer reverse transcription was applied to about 0.5 to 1 ug RNA. TCRdb analysed the immunoSEQ multiplex PCR reads with MiXCR anew, one entry per CDR3 protein. The sample carries 200,000 to 250,000 distinct CDR3 sequences, about 94% recorded once. The sequenced material came from CD4+ T cells from PBMCs. The source is a human donor with Susac syndrome.

The chain's CDR3 is CAWSHRAANYGYTF. As DNA, the CDR3 is TGTGCCTGGAGTCACCGGGCCGCTAACTATGGCTACACCTTC. The rearrangement uses TRBV30 and TRBJ1-2; D call uncertain. Germline V gives CDR1 GTSNPN, CDR2 SVGIG (reference sequence). This CDR3 region has 14 residues. Trimming cost V 2 bases and J 0 bases, with 10 bases left between them. The full variable domain, with the rest looked up from reference TRBV30 and TRBJ1-2, is SQTIHQWPATLVQPVGSPLSLECTVEGTSNPNLYWYRQAAGRGLQLLFYSVGIGQISSEVPQNLSASRPQDRQFILSSKKLLLSDSGFYLCAWSHRAANYGYTFGSGTRLTVV.

The V and J genes are TRBV20-1 and TRBJ2-5, with 7 bases aligning to TRBD1. With V trimmed by 6 bases and J by 3 bases, 4 bases remained unmatched. Germline assignment: CDR1 DFQATT and CDR2 SNEGSKA (reference sequence). This CDR3 has 12 amino acids. CDR3 sequence (DNA): TGCAGTGCCGGGGACAGAGAAGAGACCCAGTACTTC. Protein sequence: CSAGDREETQYF.

This clonotype appeared a single time. The V call is TRBV9, the J call TRBJ1-2; weak D call: TRBD1 (5 bases). Trimming cost V 0 bases and J 6 bases, with 12 bases left between them. Germline V gene sequence: CDR1 SGDLS, CDR2 YYNGEE. The CDR3 contains 14 residues. The CDR3 protein is CASSVVGQGHGYTF. In nucleotides, the CDR3 is TGTGCCAGCAGCGTAGTGGGGCAGGGACATGGCTACACCTTC.

V usage is TRBV3-1 and J usage is TRBJ2-7, with 7 bases identical to TRBD2. Germline V gene lookup returns CDR1 LGHDT and CDR2 YNNKEL (reference sequence). CDR3 length: 11 residues. V dropped 6 bases and J dropped 6; count of bases not matched to a gene: 2. DNA of the CDR3: TGTGCCAGCAGGGGAGGGTCCGAGCAGTACTTC. Translation: CASRGGSEQYF.